This T cell receptor (beta chain) was sequenced during a study of OX40 agonist ivuxolimab in advanced cancers. About the research overall: Under the entry rules, prior anti-PD-1, anti-PD-L1 or anti-CTLA-4 therapy was allowed, and less than 50% had some. Overall study results and limits: Mean expanded clone counts were higher in CD8+ than CD4+ T cells. Dose levels from 0.1 to 3.0 mg/kg saw CD4+ and CD8+ blood T cells expand clonally by week 6. Nonresponders included some who also had low normalized T-cell clonal expansion.

TCRdb keeps only in-frame clones here, not all; method: immunoSEQ multiplex PCR. Of tens of thousands of clones listed, more than 75% are singletons. The CDR3 totals 14 residues. The germline V and J ends were trimmed by 2 bases and 7 bases, with 13 bases remaining between them. The V gene's germline CDR1 is SGHVS and CDR2 FQNEAQ. Worth noting for this clone: The antigen remains undetermined.

The chain has TRBV7-8 and TRBJ2-3; D unresolved. The clonotype comes from an adult with an advanced solid tumor such as melanoma, head and neck, liver or kidney cancer. This sample comprised CD4+ or CD8+ T cells sorted from blood, obtained in a trial of the OX40 agonist ivuxolimab. The CDR3 sequence is CASSLQSLRNTQYF. CDR3 DNA: TGTGCCAGCAGCTTACAGAGCCTCCGAAATACGCAGTATTTT.